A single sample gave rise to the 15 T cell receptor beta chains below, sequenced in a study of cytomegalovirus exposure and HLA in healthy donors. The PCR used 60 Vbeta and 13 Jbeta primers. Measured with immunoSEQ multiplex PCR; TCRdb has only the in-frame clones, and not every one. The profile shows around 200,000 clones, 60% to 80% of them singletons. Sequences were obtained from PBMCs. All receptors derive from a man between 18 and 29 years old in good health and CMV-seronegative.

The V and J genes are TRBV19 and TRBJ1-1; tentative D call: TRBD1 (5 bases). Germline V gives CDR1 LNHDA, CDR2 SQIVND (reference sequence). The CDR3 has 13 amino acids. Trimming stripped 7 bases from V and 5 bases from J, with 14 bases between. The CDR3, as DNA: TGTGCCAGTACCAGGAGGGGAATAACTGAAGCTTTCTTT. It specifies CASTRRGITEAFF.

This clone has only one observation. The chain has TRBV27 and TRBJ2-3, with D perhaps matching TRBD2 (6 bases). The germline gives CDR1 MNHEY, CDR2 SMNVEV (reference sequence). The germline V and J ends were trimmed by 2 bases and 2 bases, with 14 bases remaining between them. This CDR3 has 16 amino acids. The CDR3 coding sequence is TGTGCCAGCAGTTTAGGGGCCTGGGGGGTCACAGATACGCAGTATTTT. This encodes CASSLGAWGVTDTQYF.

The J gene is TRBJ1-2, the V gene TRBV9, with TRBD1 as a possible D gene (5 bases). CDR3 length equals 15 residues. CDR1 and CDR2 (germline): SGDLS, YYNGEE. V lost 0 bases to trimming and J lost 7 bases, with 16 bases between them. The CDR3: CASSVEYGGSSGYTF. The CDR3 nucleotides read TGTGCCAGCAGCGTAGAATACGGGGGTTCTTCTGGCTACACCTTC.

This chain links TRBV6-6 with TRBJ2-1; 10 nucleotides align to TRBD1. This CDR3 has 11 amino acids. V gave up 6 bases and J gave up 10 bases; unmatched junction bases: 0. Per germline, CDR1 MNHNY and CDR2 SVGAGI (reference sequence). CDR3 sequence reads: CASRGQGEQFF. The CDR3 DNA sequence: TGTGCCAGCAGGGGACAGGGGGAGCAGTTCTTC.

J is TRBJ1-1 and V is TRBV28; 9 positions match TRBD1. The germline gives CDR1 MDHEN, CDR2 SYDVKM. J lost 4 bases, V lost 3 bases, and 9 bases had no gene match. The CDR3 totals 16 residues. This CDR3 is CASSLEYRGRVTEAFF. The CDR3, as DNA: TGTGCCAGCAGTTTGGAGTACAGGGGGCGAGTCACTGAAGCTTTCTTT.

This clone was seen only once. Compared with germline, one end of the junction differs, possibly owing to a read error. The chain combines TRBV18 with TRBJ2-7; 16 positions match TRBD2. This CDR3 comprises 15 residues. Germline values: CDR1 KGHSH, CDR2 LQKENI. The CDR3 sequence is CASSPPGLAGGSADF. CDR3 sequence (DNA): TGTGCCAGCTCACCACCGGGACTAGCGGGGGGGAGCGCGGACTTC. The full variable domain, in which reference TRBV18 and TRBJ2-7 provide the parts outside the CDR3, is NAGVMQNPRHLVRRRGQEARLRCSPMKGHSHVYWYRQLPEEGLKFMVYLQKENIIDESGMPKERFSAEFPKEGPSILRIQQVVRGDSAAYFCASSPPGLAGGSADFGPGTRLTVT.

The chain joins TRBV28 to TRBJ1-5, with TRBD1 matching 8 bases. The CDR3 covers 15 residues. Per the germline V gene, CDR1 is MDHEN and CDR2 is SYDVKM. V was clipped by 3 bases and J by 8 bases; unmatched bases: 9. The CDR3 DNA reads TGTGCCAGCAGTTTGCTTGCCAGGGGGCAGGAGCCCCAGCATTTT. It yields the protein CASSLLARGQEPQHF.

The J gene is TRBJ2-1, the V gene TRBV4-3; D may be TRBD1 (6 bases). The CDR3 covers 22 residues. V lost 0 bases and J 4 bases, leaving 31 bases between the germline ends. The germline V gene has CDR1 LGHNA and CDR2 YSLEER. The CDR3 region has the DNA TGCGCCAGCAGCCAAGATCCCTACAGGGCATTCGAAAGTTTAGTGGGGTACAATGAGCAGTTCTTC. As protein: CASSQDPYRAFESLVGYNEQFF.

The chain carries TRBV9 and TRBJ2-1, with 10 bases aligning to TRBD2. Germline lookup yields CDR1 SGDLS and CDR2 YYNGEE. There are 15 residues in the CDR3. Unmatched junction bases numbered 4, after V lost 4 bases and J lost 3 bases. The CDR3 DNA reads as TGTGCCAGCAGCCCAACTAGCGGGGACTACAATGAGCAGTTCTTC. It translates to CASSPTSGDYNEQFF. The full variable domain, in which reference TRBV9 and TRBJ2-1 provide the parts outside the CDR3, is DSGVTQTPKHLITATGQRVTLRCSPRSGDLSVYWYQQSLDQGLQFLIQYYNGEERAKGNILERFSAQQFPDLHSELNLSSLELGDSALYFCASSPTSGDYNEQFFGPGTRLTVL.

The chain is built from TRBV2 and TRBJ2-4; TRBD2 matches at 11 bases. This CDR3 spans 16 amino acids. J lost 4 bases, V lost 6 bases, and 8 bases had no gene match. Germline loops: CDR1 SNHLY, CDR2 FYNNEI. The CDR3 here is CASSTSSGRSKNIQYF. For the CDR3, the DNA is TGTGCCAGCAGCACCTCTAGCGGGAGGTCGAAAAACATTCAGTACTTC.

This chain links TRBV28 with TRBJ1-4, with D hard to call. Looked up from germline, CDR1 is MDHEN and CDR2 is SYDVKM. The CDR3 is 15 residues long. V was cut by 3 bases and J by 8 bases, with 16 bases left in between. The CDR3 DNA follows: TGTGCCAGCAGTTTGAGGGCCTATCAAGAGGAAAAACTGTTTTTT. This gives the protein CASSLRAYQEEKLFF.

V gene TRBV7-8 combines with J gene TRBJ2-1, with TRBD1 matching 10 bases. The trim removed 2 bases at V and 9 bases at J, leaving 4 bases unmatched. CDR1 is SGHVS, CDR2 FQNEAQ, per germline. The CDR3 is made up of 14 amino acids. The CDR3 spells CASSLRDRGSEQFF. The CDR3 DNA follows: TGTGCCAGCAGCTTAAGGGACAGGGGCTCTGAGCAGTTCTTC.

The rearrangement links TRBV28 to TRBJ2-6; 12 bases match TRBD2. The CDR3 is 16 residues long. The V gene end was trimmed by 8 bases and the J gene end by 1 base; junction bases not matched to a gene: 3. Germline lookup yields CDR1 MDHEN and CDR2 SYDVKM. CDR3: CASRTSGVSGANVLTF. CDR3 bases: TGTGCCAGCCGGACTAGCGGGGTGTCTGGGGCCAACGTCCTGACTTTC.

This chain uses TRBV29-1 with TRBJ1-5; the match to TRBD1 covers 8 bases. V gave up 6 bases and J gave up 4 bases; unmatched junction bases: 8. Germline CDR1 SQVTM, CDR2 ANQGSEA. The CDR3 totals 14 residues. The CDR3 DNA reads TGCAGCGTGGGGATGACAGGGGAAAATCAGCCCCAGCATTTT. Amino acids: CSVGMTGENQPQHF.

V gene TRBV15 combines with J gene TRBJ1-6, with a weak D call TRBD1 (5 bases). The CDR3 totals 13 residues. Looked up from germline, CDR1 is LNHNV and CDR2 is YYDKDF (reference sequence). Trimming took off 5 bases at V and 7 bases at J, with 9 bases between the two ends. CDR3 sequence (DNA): TGTGCCACCAGCGTAAACAGGAATTCACCCCTCCACTTT. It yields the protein CATSVNRNSPLHF.